These 20 T cell receptor beta chains were all obtained from the same sample, sequenced in a study of T cell clones after liver transplantation. Clones were read by immunoSEQ multiplex PCR, and TCRdb kept only the in-frame ones, dropping some. This table holds nearly 55,000 clones, roughly 80% found once. Material: CD4+ T cells from blood, obtained before liver transplant. These receptors were obtained from a human donor who received a liver transplant.

The sample holds one count of this clone. The chain recombines TRBV19 with TRBJ2-7; TRBD1 matches 9 bases. Germline loops: CDR1 LNHDA, CDR2 SQIVND (reference sequence). J lost 3 bases, V lost 0 bases, and 12 bases had no gene match. The CDR3 is 18 amino acids. CDR3 DNA: TGTGCCAGTAGTATAGACCCCCCTGCCGGGACAGGGTACTACGAGCAGTACTTC. Translated: CASSIDPPAGTGYYEQYF.

J is TRBJ1-2 and V is TRBV27; TRBD1 might be the D (5 bases). Deletions cut 5 bases from V and 4 bases from J, with 14 bases between. Germline-derived CDR1 and CDR2 are MNHEY and SMNVEV (reference sequence). The CDR3 covers 14 residues. CDR3 sequence: CASSPSRGTYGYTF. In DNA, the CDR3 is TGTGCCAGCAGTCCCTCACGGGGGACCTATGGCTACACCTTC.

The CDR3 bases are TGCGCCAGCAGCTTGGAGGGGGCAGGGAGGGACATTCAGTACTTC. It is translated as CASSLEGAGRDIQYF. V is TRBV5-1 and J is TRBJ2-4; D could derive from TRBD1 or TRBD2 (7 bases each). V dropped 0 bases and J dropped 8 bases, with 15 bases sitting between them. In germline, CDR1 is SGHRS, CDR2 YFSETQ. The CDR3 sequence is 15 residues long.

This clone was seen just once. The chain has TRBV18 and TRBJ2-5, with TRBD1 matching over 9 bases. Germline-derived CDR1 and CDR2 are KGHSH and LQKENI. The junction had 6 bases not matched to a gene; V was cut back by 2 bases and J by 5 bases. This CDR3 comprises 15 residues. For the CDR3, the DNA is TGTGCCAGCTCACCAAGCATTGGGACAGGGGAGACCCAGTACTTC. Its protein product is CASSPSIGTGETQYF.

This chain connects TRBV7-9 to TRBJ2-1; 11 bases match TRBD2. The V gene's germline CDR1 is SEHNR and CDR2 FQNEAQ (reference sequence). The CDR3 runs to 15 residues. V lost 5 bases and J lost 4; bases outside the gene matches: 4. The CDR3 loop is CASSDRLAGYNEQFF. For the CDR3, the DNA is TGTGCCAGCAGCGACCGACTAGCGGGGTACAATGAGCAGTTCTTC.

The chain is built from TRBV7-2 and TRBJ2-7; D may be TRBD2 (5 bases). Per germline, CDR1 SGHTA and CDR2 FQGNSA. Trimming pared 0 bases from V and 2 bases from J, leaving 5 bases between. This CDR3 spans 13 amino acids. The CDR3 DNA sequence: TGTGCCAGCAGCTTAGCGGGAGCCTACGAGCAGTACTTC. Amino acid sequence: CASSLAGAYEQYF.

The chain links TRBV7-2 to TRBJ2-3; no reliable D call. Germline loops: CDR1 SGHTA, CDR2 FQGNSA. Trimming pared 6 bases from V and 6 bases from J, leaving 10 bases between. CDR3 length: 12 residues. The CDR3 region has the DNA TGTGCCAGCAGGCGAGGTGGTGATACGCAGTATTTT. Its protein product is CASRRGGDTQYF.

The rearrangement joins TRBV18 to TRBJ1-2; the match to TRBD1 covers 7 bases. V shed 4 bases and J 5 bases; nucleotides not matched to a gene: 13. This CDR3 contains 16 residues. CDR1 KGHSH and CDR2 LQKENI come from the germline V gene. CDR3 in amino acids: CASSLYGQASQYGYTF. CDR3 bases: TGTGCCAGCTCACTTTATGGACAGGCTTCTCAATATGGCTACACCTTC.

This chain links TRBV11-2 with TRBJ2-5; 7 nucleotides align to TRBD2. Germline V gene data show CDR1 as SGHAT and CDR2 as FQNNGV. This CDR3 comprises 14 residues. J was trimmed by 1 base and V by 5 bases; bases with no gene match: 4. The CDR3 DNA is TGTGCCAGCAGCGCCGGCGGGGGCCAAGAGACCCAGTACTTC. This sequence encodes CASSAGGGQETQYF.

This clone showed up just a few times. The chain employs TRBV5-8 and TRBJ1-2; D gene unclear. The CDR3 has 12 residues. Germline V gene lookup returns CDR1 SGHTS and CDR2 YDEGEE. The V and J ends lost 1 base and 1 base respectively, with 2 bases between them. The CDR3 coding sequence is TGTGCCAGCAGCTTGATTAACTATGGCTACACCTTC. Its translation: CASSLINYGYTF.

For this clone: A much larger clone lies a single base off, so this may be a read error. The CDR3 sequence is CASSFGIGGQPQHF. The CDR3, as DNA: TGCGCCAGCAGCTTCGGGATAGGGGGTCAGCCCCAGCATTTT. The chain links TRBV5-1 to TRBJ1-5, with D perhaps TRBD1 (6 bases). V gave up 2 bases and J gave up 6 bases, with 12 bases separating them. There are 14 residues in the CDR3. Germline CDR1 reads SGHRS; CDR2 reads YFSETQ.

V gene TRBV6-4 combines with J gene TRBJ2-3; the match to TRBD2 covers 7 bases. The CDR3 extends over 16 amino acids. CDR1 is MRHNA, CDR2 SNTAGT, per germline. With 6 bases clipped from V and 4 bases from J, the junction kept 13 bases outside the gene matches. In nucleotides, the CDR3 is TGTGCCAGCAGCCCCTCTGTTGGGAGGGGCCCAGATACGCAGTATTTT. Protein sequence: CASSPSVGRGPDTQYF.

The V and J genes are TRBV13 and TRBJ2-5; no firm D call. CDR3 length: 13 residues. Trimming cost V 4 bases and J 3 bases, with 9 bases left between them. Germline V CDR1 and CDR2: PRHDT, FYEKMQ (reference sequence). This CDR3 is CASSSPVKETQYF. CDR3 coding DNA: TGTGCCAGCAGCTCACCAGTGAAAGAGACCCAGTACTTC.

The chain employs TRBV10-3 and TRBJ2-3; D unclear. Germline V gives CDR1 ENHRY, CDR2 SYGVKD. V lost 8 bases to trimming and J lost 3 bases, with 12 bases between them. The CDR3 runs 13 residues. CDR3: CAILRQVTDTQYF. The CDR3 region has the DNA TGTGCCATCCTTCGGCAGGTTACAGATACGCAGTATTTT.

V and J are TRBV6-6 and TRBJ1-4; the D is unclear. The germline V and J ends were trimmed by 5 bases and 8 bases, with 15 bases remaining between them. Looked up from germline, CDR1 is MNHNY and CDR2 is SVGAGI (reference sequence). The CDR3 contains 14 residues. The CDR3 protein is CASSHRSSEEKLFF. DNA of the CDR3: TGTGCCAGCAGTCACAGAAGTAGCGAAGAAAAACTGTTTTTT.

V gene TRBV5-6 combines with J gene TRBJ2-7, with TRBD1 as a possible D gene (6 bases). Germline assignment: CDR1 SGHDT and CDR2 YYEEEE. V was clipped by 3 bases and J by 1 base, with 8 bases between them. The CDR3 contains 13 residues. The CDR3 protein is CASSSTGSYEQYF. The CDR3 nucleotides are TGTGCCAGCAGCTCGACAGGTTCCTACGAGCAGTACTTC.

The chain employs TRBV6-6 and TRBJ1-1; the D gene is possibly TRBD1 (6 bases). The germline V gene encodes CDR1 MNHNY and CDR2 SVGAGI (reference sequence). The CDR3 sequence is 12 residues long. Trimming stripped 5 bases from V and 6 bases from J, with 10 bases between. The CDR3 DNA sequence: TGTGCCAGCAGTAAACAGGGACCTGAAGCTTTCTTT. It codes for CASSKQGPEAFF.

V is TRBV4-3 and J is TRBJ2-7; 7 bases are a match to TRBD1. CDR3 length: 17 residues. The germline V gene encodes CDR1 LGHNA and CDR2 YSLEER. Trimming removed 0 bases from V and 2 bases from J; junction bases left unmatched: 10. The DNA of the CDR3 is TGCGCCAGCAGCCAAGACGGGCAGGGGGTCGGAACCTACGAGCAGTACTTC. Protein sequence: CASSQDGQGVGTYEQYF.

The V call is TRBV5-1, the J call TRBJ1-1, with no clear D. There are 14 residues in the CDR3. Trimming took off 4 bases at V and 3 bases at J, with 13 bases between the two ends. Germline CDR1 SGHRS, CDR2 YFSETQ. The CDR3 here is CASSPGLRDTEAFF. The CDR3 nucleotides are TGCGCCAGCAGCCCCGGCTTAAGGGACACTGAAGCTTTCTTT. The whole variable domain, filled in from reference TRBV5-1 and TRBJ1-1, reads KAGVTQTPRYLIKTRGQQVTLSCSPISGHRSVSWYQQTPGQGLQFLFEYFSETQRNKGNFPGRFSGRQFSNSRSEMNVSTLELGDSALYLCASSPGLRDTEAFFGQGTRLTVV.

The rearrangement links TRBV7-8 to TRBJ1-1, with TRBD1 as a possible D gene (5 bases). V was shortened by 1 base and J by 3 bases, with 9 bases between the two germline ends. CDR1 SGHVS and CDR2 FQNEAQ come from the germline V gene. CDR3 length: 14 amino acids. The CDR3 is CASSLVRGDTEAFF. The CDR3 nucleotides read TGTGCCAGCAGCTTAGTACGGGGGGACACTGAAGCTTTCTTT.